This entry lists 21 T cell receptor beta chains sequenced from one sample in a study of cytomegalovirus exposure and HLA in healthy donors (dated 2017 in TCRdb). Library preparation employed the immunoSEQ multiplex PCR assay. For the multiplex PCR, a mixture combining 60 forward primers for TCR Vbeta segments and 13 reverse primers for TCR Jbeta segments was used. TCRdb limited this immuneACCESS table to in-frame rearrangements with V and J called. A share of clones is missing; checked studies link under half to unresolved V genes, and the rest is unexplained. This sample gives 130,000 or so clones in total; 70% to 80% of them show up just once. The ten largest clones capture about 1% of the sample. The specimen sequenced was PBMCs. These receptors were taken from a woman aged 55-69 years in good health and CMV-seronegative.

This sequence joins TRBV7-8 and TRBJ1-5, with 7 positions matching TRBD1. The length of the CDR3 is 18 residues. Unmatched junction bases numbered 15, after V lost 4 bases and J lost 3 bases. Germline CDR1 is SGHVS and CDR2 is FQNEAQ. CDR3 loop: CASSSFPLQGRNNQPQHF. The CDR3 DNA is TGTGCCAGCAGCTCCTTCCCCTTACAGGGGAGAAACAATCAGCCCCAGCATTTT.

This chain links TRBV7-3 with TRBJ2-7; 8 bases align to TRBD1. Looked up from germline, CDR1 is SGHTA and CDR2 is FQGTGA. The CDR3 is 12 amino acids. The J segment lost 9 bases and the V segment lost 5 bases, leaving 6 bases of the junction unmatched. This chain's CDR3 is CASSDLGQGQYF. DNA of the CDR3: TGTGCCAGCAGCGATCTAGGACAGGGGCAGTACTTC.

V is TRBV10-3 and J is TRBJ1-5; TRBD1 matches 11 bases. Germline V gives CDR1 ENHRY, CDR2 SYGVKD. The CDR3 runs to 15 residues. Trimming took 10 bases from V and 3 from J; bases not matched to a gene: 8. The CDR3 loop is CATHQGQGDNQPQHF. The CDR3 DNA is TGTGCCACTCACCAGGGACAGGGGGACAATCAGCCCCAGCATTTT.

This clone has just one count. This chain uses TRBV19 with TRBJ1-4; D is possibly TRBD1 (5 bases). Trimming left V 5 bases short and J 7 bases short, with 11 bases between. The CDR3 is made up of 13 amino acids. The germline V gene encodes CDR1 LNHDA and CDR2 SQIVND (reference sequence). CDR3 protein: CASSGRTSEKLFF. The CDR3 bases are TGTGCCAGTAGTGGGCGGACATCTGAAAAACTGTTTTTT.

The chain carries TRBV5-4 and TRBJ2-1; the match to TRBD2 covers 8 bases. The V segment lost 2 bases and the J segment 8 bases; nucleotides outside the gene matches: 9. The V gene's germline CDR1 is SGHNT and CDR2 YYREEE (reference sequence). The CDR3 extends over 15 amino acids. CDR3 in amino acids: CASSFSIVGGDEQFF. The CDR3 bases are TGTGCCAGCAGCTTTTCAATAGTCGGGGGGGATGAGCAGTTCTTC.

The V call is TRBV4-1, the J call TRBJ2-5; 8 bases are shared with TRBD2. Near its end, the DNA agrees better with TRBJ2-7, so the J call may be wrong. The CDR3 is 16 residues long. The germline gives CDR1 MGHRA, CDR2 YSYEKL. CDR3: CASSQGGTSPAYEQYF. The CDR3 nucleotides are TGCGCCAGCAGCCAAGGGGGGACTAGTCCCGCCTACGAGCAGTACTTC.

This clone was recorded a few times. This chain joins TRBV6-5 and TRBJ2-1; TRBD1 matches 8 bases. The J segment lost 8 bases and the V segment lost 5 bases, leaving 5 bases of the junction unmatched. Germline loops: CDR1 MNHEY, CDR2 SVGAGI. This CDR3 comprises 13 residues. For the CDR3, the DNA is TGTGCCAGCAGTCGGACAGGGAAGGATGAGCAGTTCTTC. It specifies CASSRTGKDEQFF.

The chain joins TRBV5-6 to TRBJ2-1; a possible D gene is TRBD1 (5 bases). The germline CDR1 and CDR2 sequences are SGHDT and YYEEEE. The CDR3 extends over 16 amino acids. V was pared by 2 bases and J by 5 bases, with 17 bases between. The CDR3, as DNA: TGTGCCAGCAGCTTAGGGGTTGGCAGAAGTAACAATGAGCAGTTCTTC. It yields the protein CASSLGVGRSNNEQFF. The full variable domain, its missing parts supplied by reference TRBV5-6 and TRBJ2-1, is DAGVTQSPTHLIKTRGQQVTLRCSPKSGHDTVSWYQQALGQGPQFIFQYYEEEERQRGNFPDRFSGHQFPNYSSELNVNALLLGDSALYLCASSLGVGRSNNEQFFGPGTRLTVL.

This clone came up once. The genes are TRBV6-5 and TRBJ2-5; tentatively, D is TRBD1 or TRBD2 (6 bases each). The DNA matches TRBJ2-7 better at its end, which makes the J call doubtful. This CDR3 comprises 13 residues. Germline CDR1 reads MNHEY; CDR2 reads SVGAGI. This CDR3 reads CASSYRGDYEQYF. Written as DNA, the CDR3 is TGTGCCAGCAGTTATAGGGGGGACTACGAGCAGTACTTC.

This clone was recorded a few times. This CDR3 is CASSQRQGAQGYTF. The CDR3 region has the DNA TGCGCCAGCAGCCAGCGACAGGGGGCTCAGGGCTACACCTTC. The rearrangement links TRBV4-1 to TRBJ1-2; 10 nucleotides match TRBD1. Germline V lookup: CDR1 MGHRA, CDR2 YSYEKL. V lost 3 bases, J lost 8 bases, and 6 bases stayed unmatched. The CDR3 has 14 residues.

The chain combines TRBV29-1 with TRBJ1-6, with D tentatively TRBD1 (5 bases). V was trimmed by 6 bases and J by 5 bases, leaving 11 bases between them. The CDR3 is 13 residues long. Per germline, CDR1 SQVTM and CDR2 ANQGSEA. CDR3 coding DNA: TGCAGCGTATCGTGGGGGGATAATTCACCCCTCCACTTT. Amino acid sequence: CSVSWGDNSPLHF.

V is TRBV2 and J is TRBJ1-5, with D tentatively TRBD1 (5 bases). The CDR3 loop spans 16 amino acids. Germline values: CDR1 SNHLY, CDR2 FYNNEI. Between the trimmed V and J ends, which lost 4 bases and 5 bases, there was a span of 18 bases. The CDR3 nucleotides read TGTGCCAGCAGTGTTTTTCTTCGCAGGGCCCATCAGCCCCAGCATTTT. It codes for CASSVFLRRAHQPQHF.

This chain links TRBV5-8 with TRBJ1-4; TRBD1 matches at 8 bases. The ends lost 5 bases at V and 4 bases at J; junction bases unmatched: 4. This CDR3 has 14 residues. The germline V gene encodes CDR1 SGHTS and CDR2 YDEGEE. The CDR3 DNA reads as TGTGCCAGCAGTCGACAGGGGCATAATGAAAAACTGTTTTTT. Its translation: CASSRQGHNEKLFF.

The chain has TRBV18 and TRBJ2-7, with 10 bases that match TRBD1. Germline CDR1 reads KGHSH; CDR2 reads LQKENI. The trim removed 3 bases at V and 6 bases at J, leaving 11 bases unmatched. The CDR3 totals 16 residues. The CDR3 spells CASSPGTGVLKAEQYF. Here the CDR3 DNA reads TGTGCCAGCTCACCGGGGACAGGGGTACTAAAAGCCGAGCAGTACTTC.

The genes are TRBV5-1 and TRBJ1-1; TRBD1 matches 10 bases. This CDR3 comprises 14 residues. Germline loops: CDR1 SGHRS, CDR2 YFSETQ. After removal of 7 bases from V and 1 base from J, the junction contained 4 bases not matched to a gene. In DNA, the CDR3 is TGCGCCAGCGCACGACAGGGGGCGAACACTGAAGCTTTCTTT. Protein sequence: CASARQGANTEAFF.

This chain joins TRBV7-6 and TRBJ2-3; D gene ambiguous. V lost 1 base, J lost 4 bases, and 12 bases lay in between. The germline V gene has CDR1 SGHVS and CDR2 FNYEAQ. The CDR3 consists of 15 residues. Here the CDR3 reads CASSLGPLPADTQYF. In DNA, the CDR3 is TGTGCCAGCAGCTTAGGGCCCCTCCCCGCAGATACGCAGTATTTT. Full variable domain (missing parts from reference TRBV7-6 and TRBJ2-3): GAGVSQSPRYKVTKRGQDVALRCDPISGHVSLYWYRQALGQGPEFLTYFNYEAQQDKSGLPNDRFSAERPEGSISTLTIQRTEQRDSAMYRCASSLGPLPADTQYFGPGTRLTVL.

The chain couples TRBV2 to TRBJ2-3; a possible D gene is TRBD2 (7 bases). The germline V gene encodes CDR1 SNHLY and CDR2 FYNNEI. CDR3 length equals 18 residues. V lost 6 bases to trimming and J lost 2 bases, with 24 bases between them. Written as DNA, the CDR3 is TGTGCCAGCAGAGGGTATGGCGGGGGCGAACGTGTCACAGATACGCAGTATTTT. Residues: CASRGYGGGERVTDTQYF. Drawing the rest from reference TRBV2 and TRBJ2-3, the complete variable domain is EPEVTQTPSHQVTQMGQEVILRCVPISNHLYFYWYRQILGQKVEFLVSFYNNEISEKSEIFDDQFSVERPDGSNFTLKIRSTKLEDSAMYFCASRGYGGGERVTDTQYFGPGTRLTVL.

The gene calls are TRBV4-1 and TRBJ2-7; TRBD2 is a possible D gene (6 bases). The CDR3 runs 14 residues. With 0 bases removed from V and 7 bases from J, the gap between germline ends came to 13 bases. Germline V lookup: CDR1 MGHRA, CDR2 YSYEKL. This chain's CDR3 is CASSQEGLQEEQYF. CDR3 coding DNA: TGCGCCAGCAGCCAAGAGGGACTGCAGGAGGAGCAGTACTTC.

The chain couples TRBV5-4 to TRBJ2-2; D not resolved. The germline V gene encodes CDR1 SGHNT and CDR2 YYREEE (reference sequence). This CDR3 comprises 15 residues. V was clipped by 0 bases and J by 0 bases, with 6 bases between them. CDR3 region: CASSLGHTNTGELFF. The CDR3 DNA follows: TGTGCCAGCAGCTTGGGACACACGAACACCGGGGAGCTGTTTTTT.

J is TRBJ2-1 and V is TRBV21-1; the table's D call, TRBD1, was not checked against the DNA. TRBV21-1 represents a pseudogene. This CDR3 is 21 amino acids long. CDR3 protein: CASTTADPGQTIGRPDNEQFF. CDR3 bases: TGTGCCAGCACCACCGCCGACCCGGGACAGACTATAGGGCGTCCGGACAATGAGCAGTTCTTC.

V is TRBV5-4 and J is TRBJ2-5; 9 bases are shared with TRBD1. The junction had 7 bases not matched to a gene; V was cut back by 4 bases and J by 3 bases. The CDR3 sequence is 15 residues long. Germline V CDR1 and CDR2: SGHNT, YYREEE (reference sequence). CDR3 nucleotide sequence: TGTGCCAGCAGCCTGCCGGGACAGGGTAAAGAGACCCAGTACTTC. Protein product: CASSLPGQGKETQYF.